This T cell receptor (beta chain) was obtained from a study of blood T cell repertoires in COVID-19. Study-wide background: Acute and convalescent COVID-19 samples came from the United States, Italy and Spain.

Details on this clone: A read error may account for a junction end that differs from germline.

Profiling relied on immunoSEQ multiplex PCR, and the TCRdb table lists in-frame clones only, not all of them. The data contain around 200,000 clones, around 83% of them singletons. The CDR3 extends over 13 amino acids. Germline CDR1 and CDR2: SQVTM and ANQGSEA. The sequence was obtained from a woman aged 50 to 60 with acute or convalescent COVID-19. This chain connects TRBV29-1 to TRBJ2-1; D perhaps matches TRBD2 (6 bases). The sample was peripheral blood. CDR3 in amino acids: CNAGLSSYNEQFF. The CDR3 coding sequence is TGTAACGCGGGACTTAGCTCCTACAATGAGCAGTTCTTC.